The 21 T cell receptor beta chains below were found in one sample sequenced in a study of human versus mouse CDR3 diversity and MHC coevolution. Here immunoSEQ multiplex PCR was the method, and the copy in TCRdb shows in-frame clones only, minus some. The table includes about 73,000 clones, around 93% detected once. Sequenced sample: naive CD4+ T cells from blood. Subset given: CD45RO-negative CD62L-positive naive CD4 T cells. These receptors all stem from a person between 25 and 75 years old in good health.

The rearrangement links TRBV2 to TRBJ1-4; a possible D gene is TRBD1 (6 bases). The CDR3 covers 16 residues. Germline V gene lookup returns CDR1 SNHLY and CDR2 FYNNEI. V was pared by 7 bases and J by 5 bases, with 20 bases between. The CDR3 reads CASNRLTGTRNEKLFF. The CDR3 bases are TGTGCCAGCAATCGATTAACAGGGACAAGGAATGAAAAACTGTTTTTT.

The CDR3 DNA sequence: TGCGCCAGCTCCTTATTCGGGCTAGCGGGGAAAGATGAGCAGTTCTTC. This encodes CASSLFGLAGKDEQFF. The rearrangement joins TRBV5-1 to TRBJ2-1; 9 positions agree with TRBD2. J gave up 8 bases and V 7 bases, and 16 bases lay outside the gene matches. The germline CDR1 and CDR2 sequences are SGHRS and YFSETQ. The CDR3 is 16 residues long. Drawing the rest from reference TRBV5-1 and TRBJ2-1, the complete variable domain is KAGVTQTPRYLIKTRGQQVTLSCSPISGHRSVSWYQQTPGQGLQFLFEYFSETQRNKGNFPGRFSGRQFSNSRSEMNVSTLELGDSALYLCASSLFGLAGKDEQFFGPGTRLTVL.

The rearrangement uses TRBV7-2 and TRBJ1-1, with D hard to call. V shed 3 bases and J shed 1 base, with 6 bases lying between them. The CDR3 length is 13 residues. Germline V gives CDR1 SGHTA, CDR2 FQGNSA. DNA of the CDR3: TGTGCCAGCAGCTTGGAGCGGAACACTGAAGCTTTCTTT. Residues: CASSLERNTEAFF.

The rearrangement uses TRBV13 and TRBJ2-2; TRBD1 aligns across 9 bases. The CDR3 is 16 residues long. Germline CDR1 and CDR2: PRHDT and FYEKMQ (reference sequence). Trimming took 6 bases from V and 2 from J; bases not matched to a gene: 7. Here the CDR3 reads CASRNRGRVNTGELFF. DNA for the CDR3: TGTGCCAGCAGAAACAGGGGGCGGGTTAACACCGGGGAGCTGTTTTTT. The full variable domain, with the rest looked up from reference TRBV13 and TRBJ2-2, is AAGVIQSPRHLIKEKRETATLKCYPIPRHDTVYWYQQGPGQDPQFLISFYEKMQSDKGSIPDRFSAQQFSDYHSELNMSSLELGDSALYFCASRNRGRVNTGELFFGEGSRLTVL.

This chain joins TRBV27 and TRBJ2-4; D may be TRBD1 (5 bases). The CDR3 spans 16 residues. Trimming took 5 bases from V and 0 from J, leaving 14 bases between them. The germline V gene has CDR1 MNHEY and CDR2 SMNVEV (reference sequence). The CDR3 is CASSPYDSLAKNIQYF. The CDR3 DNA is TGTGCCAGCAGTCCGTACGACAGCCTAGCCAAAAACATTCAGTACTTC.

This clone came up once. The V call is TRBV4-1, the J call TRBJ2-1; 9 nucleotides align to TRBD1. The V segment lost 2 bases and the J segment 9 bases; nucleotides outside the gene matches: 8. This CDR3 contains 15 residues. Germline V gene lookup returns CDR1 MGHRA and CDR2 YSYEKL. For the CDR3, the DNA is TGCGCCAGCAGCCAACTGACAGGGGGAATGGGTGAGCAGTTCTTC. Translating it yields CASSQLTGGMGEQFF.

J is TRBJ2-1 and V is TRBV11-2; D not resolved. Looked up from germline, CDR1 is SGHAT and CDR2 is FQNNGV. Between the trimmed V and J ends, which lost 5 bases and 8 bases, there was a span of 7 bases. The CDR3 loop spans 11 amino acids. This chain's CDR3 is CASSTLDEQFF. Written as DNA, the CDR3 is TGTGCCAGCAGCACCCTAGATGAGCAGTTCTTC. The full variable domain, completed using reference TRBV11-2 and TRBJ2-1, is EAGVAQSPRYKIIEKRQSVAFWCNPISGHATLYWYQQILGQGPKLLIQFQNNGVVDDSQLPKDRFSAERLKGVDSTLKIQPAKLEDSAVYLCASSTLDEQFFGPGTRLTVL.

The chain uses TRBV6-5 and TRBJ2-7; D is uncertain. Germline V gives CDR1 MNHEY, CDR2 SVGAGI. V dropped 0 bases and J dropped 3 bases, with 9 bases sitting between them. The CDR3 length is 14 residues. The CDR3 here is CASSYSVSHYEQYF. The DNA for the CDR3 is TGTGCCAGCAGTTACTCTGTTAGCCACTACGAGCAGTACTTC.

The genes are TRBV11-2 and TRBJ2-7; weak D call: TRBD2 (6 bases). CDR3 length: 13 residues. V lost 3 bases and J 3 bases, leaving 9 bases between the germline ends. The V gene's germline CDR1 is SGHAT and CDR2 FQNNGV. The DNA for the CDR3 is TGTGCCAGCAGCTTCCGGCGGGGCTACGAGCAGTACTTC. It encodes CASSFRRGYEQYF. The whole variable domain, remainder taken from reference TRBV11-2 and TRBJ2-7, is EAGVAQSPRYKIIEKRQSVAFWCNPISGHATLYWYQQILGQGPKLLIQFQNNGVVDDSQLPKDRFSAERLKGVDSTLKIQPAKLEDSAVYLCASSFRRGYEQYFGPGTRLTVT.

The CDR3 DNA follows: TGTGCCAGTAAGAAGACAGGGTCGAACACTGAAGCTTTCTTT. Translated, it gives CASKKTGSNTEAFF. The rearrangement links TRBV19 to TRBJ1-1, with 7 bases lining up with TRBD1. The CDR3 extends over 14 amino acids. V was pared by 7 bases and J by 1 base, with 6 bases of the junction left unmatched. CDR1 is LNHDA and CDR2 is SQIVND in the germline V gene (reference sequence).

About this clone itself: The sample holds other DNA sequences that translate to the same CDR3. The CDR3 bases are TGTGCCAGCAGGCCCGCTACAGGGGGCATCGCAGAGACCCAGTACTTC. Protein product: CASRPATGGIAETQYF. This chain uses TRBV6-6 with TRBJ2-5; 9 positions agree with TRBD1. This CDR3 region has 16 residues. In germline, CDR1 is MNHNY, CDR2 SVGAGI (reference sequence). V shed 6 bases and J 4 bases; nucleotides not matched to a gene: 12.

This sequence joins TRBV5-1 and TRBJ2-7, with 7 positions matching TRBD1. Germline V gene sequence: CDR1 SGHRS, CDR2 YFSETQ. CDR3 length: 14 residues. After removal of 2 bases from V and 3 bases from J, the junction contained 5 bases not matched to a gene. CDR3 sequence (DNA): TGCGCCAGCAGCTTCGGACAGGTCAACTACGAGCAGTACTTC. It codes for CASSFGQVNYEQYF.

This CDR3 reads CASSLEGPGELFF. In nucleotides, the CDR3 is TGTGCCAGCAGCTTAGAGGGGCCCGGGGAGCTGTTTTTT. V usage is TRBV7-2 and J usage is TRBJ2-2, with a weak D call TRBD1 (5 bases). V gave up 1 base and J gave up 6 bases, with 6 bases separating them. The CDR3 length is 13 residues. The V gene's germline CDR1 is SGHTA and CDR2 FQGNSA.

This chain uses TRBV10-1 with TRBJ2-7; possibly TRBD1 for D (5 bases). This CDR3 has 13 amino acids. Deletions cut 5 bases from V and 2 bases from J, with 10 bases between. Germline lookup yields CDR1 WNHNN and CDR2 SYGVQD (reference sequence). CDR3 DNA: TGCGCCAGCAGTCAGGGAATTGCCTACGAGCAGTACTTC. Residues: CASSQGIAYEQYF.

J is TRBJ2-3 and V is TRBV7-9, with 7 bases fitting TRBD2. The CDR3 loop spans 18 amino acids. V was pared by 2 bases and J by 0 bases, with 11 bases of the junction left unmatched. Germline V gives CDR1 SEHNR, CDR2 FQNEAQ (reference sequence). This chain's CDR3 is CASSLRAVQRGSTDTQYF. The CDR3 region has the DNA TGTGCCAGCAGCTTACGGGCAGTGCAGCGGGGTAGCACAGATACGCAGTATTTT.

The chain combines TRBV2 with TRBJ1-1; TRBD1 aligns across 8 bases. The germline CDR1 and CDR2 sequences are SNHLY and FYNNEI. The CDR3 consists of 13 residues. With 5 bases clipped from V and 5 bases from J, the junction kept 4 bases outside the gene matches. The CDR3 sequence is CASSPDRVTEAFF. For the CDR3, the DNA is TGTGCCAGCAGTCCGGACAGGGTAACTGAAGCTTTCTTT.

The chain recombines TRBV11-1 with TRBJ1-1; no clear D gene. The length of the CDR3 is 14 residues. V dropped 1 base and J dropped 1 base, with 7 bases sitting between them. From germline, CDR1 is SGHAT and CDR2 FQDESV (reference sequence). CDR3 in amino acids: CASSLGRSNTEAFF. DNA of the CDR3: TGTGCCAGCAGCTTAGGCCGGTCGAACACTGAAGCTTTCTTT.

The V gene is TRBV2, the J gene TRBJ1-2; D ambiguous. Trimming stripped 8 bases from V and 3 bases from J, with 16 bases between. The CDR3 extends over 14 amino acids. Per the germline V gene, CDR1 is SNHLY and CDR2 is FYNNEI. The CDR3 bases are TGTGCCAGCCTCCCCGTACGAGGTTACTATGGCTACACCTTC. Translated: CASLPVRGYYGYTF.

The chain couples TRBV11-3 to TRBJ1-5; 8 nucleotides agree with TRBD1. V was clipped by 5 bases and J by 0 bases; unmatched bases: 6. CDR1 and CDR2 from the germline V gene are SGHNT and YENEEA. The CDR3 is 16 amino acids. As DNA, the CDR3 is TGTGCCAGCAGCACGTGGGACAGGCATAGCAATCAGCCCCAGCATTTT. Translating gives CASSTWDRHSNQPQHF.

This CDR3 is CASSLRSGTGATGELFF. The CDR3 DNA reads TGTGCCAGCAGCTTAAGATCCGGGACAGGGGCCACCGGGGAGCTGTTTTTT. The J gene is TRBJ2-2, the V gene TRBV13, with TRBD1 matching over 10 bases. The CDR3 spans 17 residues. From germline, CDR1 is PRHDT and CDR2 FYEKMQ (reference sequence). V trimming: 2 bases; J trimming: 4 bases; junction bases outside the gene matches: 7. The full variable domain, in which reference TRBV13 and TRBJ2-2 provide the parts outside the CDR3, is AAGVIQSPRHLIKEKRETATLKCYPIPRHDTVYWYQQGPGQDPQFLISFYEKMQSDKGSIPDRFSAQQFSDYHSELNMSSLELGDSALYFCASSLRSGTGATGELFFGEGSRLTVL.

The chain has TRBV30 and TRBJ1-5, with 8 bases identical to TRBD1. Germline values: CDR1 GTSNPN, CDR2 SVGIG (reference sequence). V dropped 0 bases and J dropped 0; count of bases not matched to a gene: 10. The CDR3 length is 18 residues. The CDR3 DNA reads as TGTGCCTGGAGTGTAGGGGTCAGGGGGCCCCTTAGCAATCAGCCCCAGCATTTT. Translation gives CAWSVGVRGPLSNQPQHF. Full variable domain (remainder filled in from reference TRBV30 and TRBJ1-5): SQTIHQWPATLVQPVGSPLSLECTVEGTSNPNLYWYRQAAGRGLQLLFYSVGIGQISSEVPQNLSASRPQDRQFILSSKKLLLSDSGFYLCAWSVGVRGPLSNQPQHFGDGTRLSIL.